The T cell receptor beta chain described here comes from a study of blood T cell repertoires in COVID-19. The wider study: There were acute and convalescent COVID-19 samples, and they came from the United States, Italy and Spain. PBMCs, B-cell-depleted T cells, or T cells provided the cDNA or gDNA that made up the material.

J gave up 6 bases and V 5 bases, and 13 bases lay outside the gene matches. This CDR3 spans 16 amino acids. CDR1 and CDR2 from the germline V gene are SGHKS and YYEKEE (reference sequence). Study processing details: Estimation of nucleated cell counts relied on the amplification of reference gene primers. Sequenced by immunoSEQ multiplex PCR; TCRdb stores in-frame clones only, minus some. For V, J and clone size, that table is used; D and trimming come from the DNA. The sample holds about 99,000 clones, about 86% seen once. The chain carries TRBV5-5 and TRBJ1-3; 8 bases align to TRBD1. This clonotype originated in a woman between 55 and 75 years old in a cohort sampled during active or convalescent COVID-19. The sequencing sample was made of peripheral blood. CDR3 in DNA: TGTGCCAGCAGGAGAGACGCAGGGGGCGAGGTAAACACCATATATTTT. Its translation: CASRRDAGGEVNTIYF.